The 32 T cell receptor beta chains listed next were all sequenced from one sample in a study of control samples from healthy donors and cancer patients. TCRdb keeps only in-frame clones here, not all; method: immunoSEQ multiplex PCR. The sample lists 95,000 to 150,000 clones, roughly 91% occurring once. Sequenced material: blood. These receptor sequences come from a man between 40 and 49 years old in good health.

The gene calls are TRBV9 and TRBJ2-2; 8 bases fit TRBD1. This CDR3 is 15 amino acids long. Germline CDR1 SGDLS, CDR2 YYNGEE. V was pared by 4 bases and J by 3 bases, with 5 bases of the junction left unmatched. For the CDR3, the DNA is TGTGCCAGCAGCCCCAGGGGGCGCGACACCGGGGAGCTGTTTTTT. Protein sequence: CASSPRGRDTGELFF.

This chain joins TRBV25-1 and TRBJ2-3; 9 bases line up with TRBD2. This CDR3 is built from 14 residues. Germline CDR1 MGHDK, CDR2 SYGVNS. The V gene end was trimmed by 4 bases and the J gene end by 5 bases; junction bases not matched to a gene: 4. The CDR3 sequence: CASSGRGGGDTQYF. CDR3 DNA: TGTGCCAGCAGTGGGCGGGGGGGCGGAGATACGCAGTATTTT.

The genes are TRBV4-1 and TRBJ2-7; D gene uncertain. V was clipped by 4 bases and J by 5 bases, with 9 bases between them. Germline values: CDR1 MGHRA, CDR2 YSYEKL. The CDR3 totals 12 residues. In DNA, the CDR3 is TGCGCCAGCAGCCCCGACCAGAACGAGCAGTACTTC. Translated, it gives CASSPDQNEQYF.

This clone was recorded only once. V usage is TRBV4-3 and J usage is TRBJ2-3, with unresolved D. The CDR3 is 15 residues long. The V end lost 1 base, the J end lost 0 bases, and 8 bases lay between the germline ends. Germline CDR1 is LGHNA and CDR2 is YSLEER. DNA for the CDR3: TGCGCCAGCAGCCAAGGGAGATCTAGCACAGATACGCAGTATTTT. Translating it yields CASSQGRSSTDTQYF.

This clone was counted a few times. This chain connects TRBV6-1 to TRBJ1-2; D is ambiguous. This CDR3 spans 12 amino acids. Germline CDR1 MNHNS, CDR2 SASEGT. V gave up 2 bases and J gave up 2 bases, with 3 bases separating them. CDR3: CASSEQNYGYTF. The CDR3 region has the DNA TGTGCCAGCAGTGAACAGAACTATGGCTACACCTTC.

The V call is TRBV30, the J call TRBJ2-7; TRBD2 matches 7 bases. J lost 4 bases, V lost 5 bases, and 2 bases had no gene match. CDR1 GTSNPN and CDR2 SVGIG come from the germline V gene (reference sequence). The CDR3 has 11 amino acids. CDR3 DNA: TGTGCCTGGGAGGGACTATACGAGCAGTACTTC. Residues: CAWEGLYEQYF.

The J gene is TRBJ1-1, the V gene TRBV9, with 9 bases identical to TRBD1. V was pared by 3 bases and J by 6 bases, with 9 bases of the junction left unmatched. Germline lookup yields CDR1 SGDLS and CDR2 YYNGEE. This CDR3 spans 15 amino acids. CDR3 bases: TGTGCCAGCAGCGCTCCGGGACAGGGAGTCTCTGAAGCTTTCTTT. Protein sequence: CASSAPGQGVSEAFF.

V usage is TRBV7-7 and J usage is TRBJ2-5; 7 bases map to TRBD1. Trimming took 6 bases from V and 3 from J; bases not matched to a gene: 7. The CDR3 loop spans 14 amino acids. The V gene's germline CDR1 is SSHAT and CDR2 FNYEAQ (reference sequence). Written as DNA, the CDR3 is TGTGCCAGCAGTATGACAGGGACCAAAGAGACCCAGTACTTC. Its translation: CASSMTGTKETQYF. Complete variable domain (other parts from reference TRBV7-7 and TRBJ2-5): GAGVSQSPRYKVTKRGQDVTLRCDPISSHATLYWYQQALGQGPEFLTYFNYEAQPDKSGLPSDRFSAERPEGSISTLTIQRTEQRDSAMYRCASSMTGTKETQYFGPGTRLLVL.

This chain joins TRBV29-1 and TRBJ2-7; the match to TRBD1 covers 9 bases. The CDR3 runs 13 residues. Unmatched junction bases numbered 5, after V lost 4 bases and J lost 4 bases. Germline-derived CDR1 and CDR2 are SQVTM and ANQGSEA. This CDR3 reads CSVGPQGAYEQYF. Here the CDR3 DNA reads TGCAGCGTTGGTCCACAGGGGGCGTACGAGCAGTACTTC.

The chain couples TRBV2 to TRBJ1-2, with D possibly matching TRBD1 (6 bases). The CDR3 has 15 residues. CDR1 is SNHLY and CDR2 is FYNNEI in the germline V gene. The germline V and J ends were trimmed by 2 bases and 7 bases, with 17 bases remaining between them. CDR3 protein: CASSETPTGSSGYTF. In DNA, the CDR3 is TGTGCCAGCAGTGAAACGCCGACAGGAAGCAGTGGCTACACCTTC.

The chain recombines TRBV13 with TRBJ2-7; D unclear. Between the trimmed V and J ends, which lost 5 bases and 2 bases, there was a span of 13 bases. The CDR3 totals 14 residues. Germline CDR1 reads PRHDT; CDR2 reads FYEKMQ (reference sequence). CDR3 amino acids: CASSKGQYAYEQYF. CDR3 nucleotides: TGTGCCAGCAGCAAAGGCCAGTACGCCTACGAGCAGTACTTC.

The rearrangement links TRBV6-2 or TRBV6-3 to TRBJ1-6, with D maybe TRBD1 (5 bases). Germline V gives CDR1 MNHEY, CDR2 SVGEGT. Between the trimmed V and J ends, which lost 0 bases and 7 bases, there was a span of 19 bases. The CDR3 length is 18 residues. The CDR3 loop is CASSYSNVGARSNSPLHF. The CDR3 coding sequence is TGTGCCAGCAGTTACTCGAACGTTGGGGCCCGATCGAATTCACCCCTCCACTTT.

The V call is TRBV7-2, the J call TRBJ2-2, with no clear D. There are 13 residues in the CDR3. Trimming took off 7 bases at V and 1 base at J, with 7 bases between the two ends. CDR1 is SGHTA and CDR2 is FQGNSA in the germline V gene. The CDR3 spells CASNALNTGELFF. Here the CDR3 DNA reads TGTGCCAGCAATGCGCTGAACACCGGGGAGCTGTTTTTT.

The chain employs TRBV6-2 or TRBV6-3 and TRBJ1-5; possible D gene TRBD1, 5 bases. The CDR3 covers 15 residues. CDR1 is MNHEY, CDR2 SVGEGT, per germline. Trimming stripped 4 bases from V and 1 base from J, with 11 bases between. CDR3 coding DNA: TGTGCCAGCAGTTTTACAGGATTAAGCAATCAGCCCCAGCATTTT. It yields the protein CASSFTGLSNQPQHF.

The chain recombines TRBV7-2 with TRBJ2-4; 11 positions agree with TRBD1. The J segment lost 6 bases and the V segment lost 1 base, leaving 2 bases of the junction unmatched. Germline CDR1 SGHTA, CDR2 FQGNSA. CDR3 size: 15 residues. CDR3 amino acids: CASSLGTGGPNIQYF. CDR3 DNA: TGTGCCAGCAGCTTAGGGACAGGGGGCCCAAACATTCAGTACTTC.

This chain joins TRBV6-4 and TRBJ2-3, with 10 bases aligning to TRBD2. The V segment lost 4 bases and the J segment 6 bases; nucleotides outside the gene matches: 7. CDR3 length: 15 amino acids. Germline V gene sequence: CDR1 MRHNA, CDR2 SNTAGT. The DNA of the CDR3 is TGTGCCAGCAGTGTGGAGCGGGGGGGCCGGGATACGCAGTATTTT. This gives the protein CASSVERGGRDTQYF.

The chain has TRBV14 and TRBJ1-3; D may be TRBD1 (6 bases). The germline V gene encodes CDR1 SGHDN and CDR2 FVKESK. Trimming removed 4 bases at V and 0 bases at J, with 7 bases between. This CDR3 has 14 residues. The CDR3, as DNA: TGTGCCAGCAGCCCGGGACACTCTGGAAACACCATATATTTT. Residues: CASSPGHSGNTIYF. The full variable domain, rest sourced from reference TRBV14 and TRBJ1-3, is EAGVTQFPSHSVIEKGQTVTLRCDPISGHDNLYWYRRVMGKEIKFLLHFVKESKQDESGMPNNRFLAERTGGTYSTLKVQPAELEDSGVYFCASSPGHSGNTIYFGEGSWLTVV.

The chain has TRBV6-5 and TRBJ2-3, with D perhaps given as TRBD1 or TRBD2 (5 bases each). The germline V and J ends were trimmed by 5 bases and 2 bases, with 14 bases remaining between them. Germline V gene lookup returns CDR1 MNHEY and CDR2 SVGAGI. The CDR3 length is 15 residues. The CDR3 DNA reads as TGTGCCAGCAGTAGGGGCTGGGGGAACACAGATACGCAGTATTTT. This gives the protein CASSRGWGNTDTQYF.

CDR3 region: CASSFLLSSGNTIYF. CDR3 bases: TGTGCCAGCAGCTTTTTATTGAGCTCTGGAAACACCATATATTTT. The chain links TRBV5-6 to TRBJ1-3; D unresolved. The CDR3 consists of 15 residues. V shed 2 bases and J shed 0 bases, with 9 bases lying between them. From germline, CDR1 is SGHDT and CDR2 YYEEEE.

This rearrangement joins TRBV2 to TRBJ2-3; D remains unclear. V was cut by 4 bases and J by 13 bases, with 15 bases left in between. The V gene's germline CDR1 is SNHLY and CDR2 FYNNEI. The CDR3 is 12 amino acids. CDR3: CASSADLGAKYF. The DNA for the CDR3 is TGTGCCAGCAGTGCGGACCTAGGAGCAAAGTATTTT.

With respect to this clone: Other nucleotide sequences from this sample produce the same CDR3. This chain links TRBV19 with TRBJ2-2; weak D call: TRBD2 (6 bases). Germline CDR1 is LNHDA and CDR2 is SQIVND (reference sequence). V was pared by 2 bases and J by 1 base, with 11 bases between. The CDR3 runs 16 residues. The CDR3, as DNA: TGTGCCAGTAGTATACCCCGGGGAGGGAACACCGGGGAGCTGTTTTTT. This sequence encodes CASSIPRGGNTGELFF.

V usage is TRBV14 and J usage is TRBJ1-4; no clear D. The CDR3 runs 16 residues. The V gene lost 1 base and the J gene lost 2 bases, with 11 bases spanning the gap. Germline assignment: CDR1 SGHDN and CDR2 FVKESK. CDR3 sequence: CASSQGVWTTNEKLFF. The CDR3 DNA reads TGTGCCAGCAGCCAAGGAGTTTGGACTACTAATGAAAAACTGTTTTTT.

V usage is TRBV4-3 and J usage is TRBJ2-1; 8 bases align to TRBD2. Germline CDR1 LGHNA, CDR2 YSLEER. The CDR3 contains 16 residues. Trimming at V came to 7 bases and at J to 1 base, leaving 9 bases not matched to a gene. The CDR3 spells CASTSAAGESYNEQFF. The DNA for the CDR3 is TGCGCCAGCACTTCGGCAGCGGGGGAGTCCTACAATGAGCAGTTCTTC.

The genes are TRBV19 and TRBJ2-3, with D possibly being TRBD2 (6 bases). Per the germline V gene, CDR1 is LNHDA and CDR2 is SQIVND (reference sequence). The V end lost 8 bases, the J end lost 0 bases, and 15 bases lay between the germline ends. This CDR3 comprises 15 residues. CDR3 region: CASGGGRGSTDTQYF. CDR3 nucleotides: TGTGCCAGTGGTGGGGGTCGGGGGAGCACAGATACGCAGTATTTT. The entire variable domain, with the rest obtained from reference TRBV19 and TRBJ2-3, is as follows: DGGITQSPKYLFRKEGQNVTLSCEQNLNHDAMYWYRQDPGQGLRLIYYSQIVNDFQKGDIAEGYSVSREKKESFPLTVTSAQKNPTAFYLCASGGGRGSTDTQYFGPGTRLTVL.

The chain uses TRBV6-2 or TRBV6-3 and TRBJ2-2, with 9 bases that match TRBD1. J lost 7 bases, V lost 4 bases, and 13 bases had no gene match. CDR1 MNHEY and CDR2 SVGEGT come from the germline V gene. The CDR3 has 17 residues. CDR3 sequence reads: CASSSAGTGISGGELFF. CDR3 DNA sequence: TGTGCCAGCAGTTCGGCCGGGACAGGGATTTCCGGCGGGGAGCTGTTTTTT.

The rearrangement joins TRBV6-6 to TRBJ1-2; D gene uncertain. With 4 bases removed from V and 7 bases from J, the gap between germline ends came to 13 bases. This CDR3 is 13 amino acids long. Germline CDR1 and CDR2: MNHNY and SVGAGI (reference sequence). The CDR3 DNA is TGTGCCAGCAGTTTAAGGGAACTTGGTGGCTACACCTTC. This sequence encodes CASSLRELGGYTF.

This clone was detected only once. The chain carries TRBV29-1 and TRBJ1-1, with D tentatively TRBD1 (6 bases). V was clipped by 7 bases and J by 0 bases, with 12 bases between them. The CDR3 length is 13 residues. The germline CDR1 and CDR2 sequences are SQVTM and ANQGSEA. This CDR3 is CSAGTRMNTEAFF. CDR3 nucleotide sequence: TGCAGCGCAGGGACAAGAATGAACACTGAAGCTTTCTTT. The complete variable domain, with remaining parts taken from reference TRBV29-1 and TRBJ1-1, reads SAVISQKPSRDICQRGTSLTIQCQVDSQVTMMFWYRQQPGQSLTLIATANQGSEATYESGFVIDKFPISRPNLTFSTLTVSNMSPEDSSIYLCSAGTRMNTEAFFGQGTRLTVV.

This chain connects TRBV15 to TRBJ1-2; D is undetermined. Germline-derived CDR1 and CDR2 are LNHNV and YYDKDF (reference sequence). This CDR3 is built from 15 residues. Trimming stripped 1 base from V and 4 bases from J, with 13 bases between. CDR3 nucleotides: TGTGCCACCAGCAGAGGGTCAGGAGAATTCTATGGCTACACCTTC. Protein sequence: CATSRGSGEFYGYTF.

V usage is TRBV7-2 and J usage is TRBJ2-5, with TRBD1 identical over 11 bases. The CDR3 is 16 amino acids. V lost 5 bases and J lost 4; bases outside the gene matches: 9. Germline CDR1 reads SGHTA; CDR2 reads FQGNSA. Written as DNA, the CDR3 is TGTGCCAGCAGCACCGGACAGGGGGCTTGGTCAGAGACCCAGTACTTC. As protein: CASSTGQGAWSETQYF.

This rearrangement joins TRBV2 to TRBJ1-1; 7 bases line up with TRBD1. This CDR3 has 15 residues. CDR1 and CDR2 from the germline V gene are SNHLY and FYNNEI. V lost 4 bases and J lost 4; bases outside the gene matches: 9. The CDR3: CASSASTGLFTEAFF. DNA for the CDR3: TGTGCCAGCAGTGCCTCGACAGGGCTCTTCACTGAAGCTTTCTTT.

The chain uses TRBV5-5 and TRBJ2-7; 12 bases map to TRBD2. V gave up 0 bases and J gave up 7 bases; unmatched junction bases: 8. Germline assignment: CDR1 SGHKS and CDR2 YYEKEE (reference sequence). The length of the CDR3 is 16 residues. The CDR3 here is CASSLEGTSGFWEQYF. In nucleotides, the CDR3 is TGTGCCAGCAGCTTGGAGGGGACTAGCGGGTTCTGGGAGCAGTACTTC. Full variable domain (rest looked up from reference TRBV5-5 and TRBJ2-7): DAGVTQSPTHLIKTRGQQVTLRCSPISGHKSVSWYQQVLGQGPQFIFQYYEKEERGRGNFPDRFSARQFPNYSSELNVNALLLGDSALYLCASSLEGTSGFWEQYFGPGTRLTVT.

The genes are TRBV9 and TRBJ2-7, with a weak D call TRBD1 (6 bases). CDR1 SGDLS and CDR2 YYNGEE come from the germline V gene. The length of the CDR3 is 14 residues. The V and J ends lost 4 bases and 1 base respectively, with 12 bases between them. CDR3 sequence (DNA): TGTGCCAGCAGCCCCCGGGACACTTCCTACGAGCAGTACTTC. Translating gives CASSPRDTSYEQYF.